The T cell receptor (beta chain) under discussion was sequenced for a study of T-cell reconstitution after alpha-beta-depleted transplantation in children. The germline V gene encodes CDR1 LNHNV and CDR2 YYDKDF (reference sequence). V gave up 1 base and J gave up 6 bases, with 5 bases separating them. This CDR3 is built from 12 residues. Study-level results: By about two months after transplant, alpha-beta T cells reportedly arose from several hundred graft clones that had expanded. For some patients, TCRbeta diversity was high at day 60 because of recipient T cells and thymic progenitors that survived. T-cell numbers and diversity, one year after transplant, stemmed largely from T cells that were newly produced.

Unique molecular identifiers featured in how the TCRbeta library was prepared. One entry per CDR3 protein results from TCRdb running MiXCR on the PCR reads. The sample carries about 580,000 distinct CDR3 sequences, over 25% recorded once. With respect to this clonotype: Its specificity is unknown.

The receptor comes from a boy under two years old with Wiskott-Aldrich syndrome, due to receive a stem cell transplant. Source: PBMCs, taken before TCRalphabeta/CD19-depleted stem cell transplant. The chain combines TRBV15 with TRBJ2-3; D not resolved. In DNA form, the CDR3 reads TGTGCCACCAGCAGAGTAGGGGATACGCAGTATTTT. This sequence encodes CATSRVGDTQYF.